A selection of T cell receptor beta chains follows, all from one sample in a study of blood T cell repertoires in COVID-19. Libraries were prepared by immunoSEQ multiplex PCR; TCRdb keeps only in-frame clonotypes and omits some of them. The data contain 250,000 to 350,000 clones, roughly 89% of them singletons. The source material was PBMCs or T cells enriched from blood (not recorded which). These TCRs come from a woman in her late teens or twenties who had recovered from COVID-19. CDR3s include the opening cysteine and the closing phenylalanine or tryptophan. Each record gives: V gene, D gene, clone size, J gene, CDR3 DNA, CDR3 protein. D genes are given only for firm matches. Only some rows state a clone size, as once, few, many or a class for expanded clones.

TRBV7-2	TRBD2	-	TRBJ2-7	TGTGCCAGCAGCCCGCCCAGCTTAGTAGGGCTAGCGGTTGGCTACGAGCAGTACTTC	CASSPPSLVGLAVGYEQYF
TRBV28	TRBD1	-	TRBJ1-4	TGTGCCAGCCGTGTGGACAGGGTTAATGAAAAACTGTTTTTT	CASRVDRVNEKLFF
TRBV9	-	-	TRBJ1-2	TGTGCCAGCAGCGTTGGGGAGGACTATGGCTACACCTTC	CASSVGEDYGYTF
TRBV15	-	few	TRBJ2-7	TGTGCCACCAGCCGATCTCCGGGACACGGCTACGAGCAGTACTTC	CATSRSPGHGYEQYF
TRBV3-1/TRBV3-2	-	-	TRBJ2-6	TGTGCCAGCAGCCAAGACAGCTCTGGGGCCAACGTCCTGACTTTC	CASSQDSSGANVLTF
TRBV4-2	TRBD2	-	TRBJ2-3	TGTGCCAGCAGCCAAGATGGGGCCGGGACTAGCGGGAGGGCCACAACAGATACGCAGTATTTT	CASSQDGAGTSGRATTDTQYF
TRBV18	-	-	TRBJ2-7	TGTGCCAGCTCACCAACGATTCGACAGCCGTACGAGCAGTACTTC	CASSPTIRQPYEQYF
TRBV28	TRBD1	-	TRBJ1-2	TGTGCCAGCAGTCGTCAGGGGGCGCAGGGCTACACCTTC	CASSRQGAQGYTF
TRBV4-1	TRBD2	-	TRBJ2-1	TGCGCCAGCAGCCAGCTAGCGGTATCCTACAATGAGCAGTTCTTC	CASSQLAVSYNEQFF
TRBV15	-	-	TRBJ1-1	TGTGCCACCAGCAGAGCGGGGGTGAGCACTGAAGCTTTCTTT	CATSRAGVSTEAFF
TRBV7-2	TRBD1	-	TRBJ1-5	TGTGCCAGCAGCTTAGAACCGGGACAGGGTACTCTGCCCCAGCATTTT	CASSLEPGQGTLPQHF
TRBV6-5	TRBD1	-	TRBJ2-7	TGTGCCAGCAGTATCTCCGGGACAGGAGGCTACGAGCAGTACTTC	CASSISGTGGYEQYF
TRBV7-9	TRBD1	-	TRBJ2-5	TGTGCCAGCAGCCCGGGACAGGGTGACGAGACCCAGTACTTC	CASSPGQGDETQYF
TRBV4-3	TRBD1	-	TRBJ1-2	TGCGCCAGCAGCCACCCGGGACAGGGTGACGGCTACACCTTC	CASSHPGQGDGYTF
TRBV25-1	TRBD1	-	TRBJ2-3	TGTGCCAGCAGTGAAGTTGGGGACAGAGATACGCAGTATTTT	CASSEVGDRDTQYF
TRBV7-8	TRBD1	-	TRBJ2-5	TGTGCCAGCAGCCGAGCAGGACAGGGTTTTGAGACCCAGTACTTC	CASSRAGQGFETQYF
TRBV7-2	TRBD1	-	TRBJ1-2	TGTGCCAGCAGACCCCGGACAGGGGGAAACTATGGCTACACCTTC	CASRPRTGGNYGYTF
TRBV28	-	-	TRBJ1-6	TGTGCCAGCACCCCGTCGGGTGAACTGGAATCACCCCTCCACTTT	CASTPSGELESPLHF
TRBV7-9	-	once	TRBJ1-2	TGTGCCAGCAGCTTACCAGGGGAACGTGGCTACACCTTC	CASSLPGERGYTF
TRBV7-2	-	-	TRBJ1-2	TGTGCCAGCAGCGGTTTAGGGGTCTATGGCTACACCTTC	CASSGLGVYGYTF
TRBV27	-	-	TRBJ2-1	TGTGCCAGCAGTTTGGGGGTCAGGGGGGATGAGCAGTTCTTC	CASSLGVRGDEQFF
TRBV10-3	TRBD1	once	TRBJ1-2	TGTGCCATCAGTGAGCCGATAGGACAGGAGGGGCTAAACTATGGCTACACCTTC	CAISEPIGQEGLNYGYTF
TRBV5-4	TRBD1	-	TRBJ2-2	TGTGCCAGCAGCCAAGATCCGGGACAGGGGTCTACCGGGGAGCTGTTTTTT	CASSQDPGQGSTGELFF
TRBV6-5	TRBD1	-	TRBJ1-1	TGTGCCAGCAGTCGACACCTAACAGGGGACACTGAAGCTTTCTTT	CASSRHLTGDTEAFF
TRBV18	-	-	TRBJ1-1	TGTGCCAGCTCACCTCGGCAAGGACATAACACTGAAGCTTTCTTT	CASSPRQGHNTEAFF
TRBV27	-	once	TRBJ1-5	TGTGCCAGCAGTTTAGCCTCCGGGCCCCAGCATTTT	CASSLASGPQHF